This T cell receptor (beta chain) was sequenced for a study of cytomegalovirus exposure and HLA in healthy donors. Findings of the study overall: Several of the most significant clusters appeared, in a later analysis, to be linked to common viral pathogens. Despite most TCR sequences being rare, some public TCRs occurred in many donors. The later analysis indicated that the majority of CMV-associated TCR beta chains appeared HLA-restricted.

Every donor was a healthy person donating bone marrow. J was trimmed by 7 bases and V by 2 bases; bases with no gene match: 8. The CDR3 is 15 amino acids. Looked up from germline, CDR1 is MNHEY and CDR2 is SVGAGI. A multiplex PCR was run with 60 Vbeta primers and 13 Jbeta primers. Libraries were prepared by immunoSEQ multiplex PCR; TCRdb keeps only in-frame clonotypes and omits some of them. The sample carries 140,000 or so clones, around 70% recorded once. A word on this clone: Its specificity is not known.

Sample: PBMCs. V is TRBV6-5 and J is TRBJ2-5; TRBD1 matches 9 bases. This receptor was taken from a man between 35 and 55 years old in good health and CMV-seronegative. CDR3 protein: CASSYVLGQGGTQYF. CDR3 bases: TGTGCCAGCAGTTACGTGTTGGGACAGGGAGGGACCCAGTACTTC.